This T cell receptor (beta chain) was sequenced during a study of cytomegalovirus exposure and HLA in healthy donors. Overall study findings and caveats: The authors later found TCR association rates varying by HLA locus, with DRB1 most and HLA-C fewest. The classifier was said to identify cytomegalovirus status with high specificity and sensitivity.

Concerning this clone: Its antigen remains unknown.

Germline CDR1 reads MNHNY; CDR2 reads SVGAGI (reference sequence). V was shortened by 7 bases and J by 1 base, with 16 bases between the two germline ends. The CDR3 is 15 residues long. PCR primers comprised 60 Vbeta and 13 Jbeta primers. Profiling relied on immunoSEQ multiplex PCR, and the TCRdb table lists in-frame clones only, not all of them. The sample records about 190,000 clones, around 80% being singletons. The clonotype comes from a man in his forties or fifties in good health and CMV-seropositive. V is TRBV6-6 and J is TRBJ1-1; TRBD1 might be the D (6 bases). Sequenced sample: PBMCs. CDR3 region: CASNPATGQNTEAFF. The CDR3, as DNA: TGTGCCAGCAATCCGGCGACAGGCCAGAACACTGAAGCTTTCTTT.